The present entry profiles one T cell receptor beta chain with its context. Its specificity is not known. The length of the CDR3 is 15 residues. CDR1 is LNHDA and CDR2 is SQIVND in the germline V gene (reference sequence). The V gene lost 7 bases and the J gene lost 5 bases, with 20 bases spanning the gap. Generated by immunoSEQ multiplex PCR, the TCRdb table keeps only in-frame clones and is missing some. The table records approximately 120,000 clones, over 85% of them present only once. This specimen belongs to a study of T cell responses to AZD1222 COVID-19 vaccine. About the study: Second-dose schedules of about 4 or about 12 weeks were combined. Study outcomes and limitations: Reports say nearly half of spike-specific TCRs go after unmutated variant regions. Researchers report vaccine-associated CD4 TCRs spanning spike, with dominance at 160-218 and 743-854.

The clonotype originates from an adult in good health. The chain links TRBV19 to TRBJ1-1, with D possibly matching TRBD1 (6 bases). Sequenced material: peripheral blood, taken on day 0 of AZD1222 vaccination. The CDR3 sequence is CASIRNWGAQTEAFF. The DNA of the CDR3 is TGTGCCAGTATCCGGAATTGGGGGGCTCAGACTGAAGCTTTCTTT.